This T cell receptor beta chain was sequenced in a study of T cells in Graves' hyperthyroidism and ophthalmopathy (dated by TCRdb to between 2017 and 2020). About the investigation overall: A discovery cohort of approximately 97 patients, 43 with Graves' ophthalmopathy and 55 to 60 with stable Graves' hyperthyroidism, was used to find distinguishing TCR V-J signatures. An independent validation cohort of around 19 hyperthyroidism patients and over 15 patients who later progressed to ophthalmopathy tested prospective prediction of ophthalmopathy. The approximately 90 discovery patients were randomly split 7:3 into training and test sets. In addition, the study compared T-cell repertoires in thyroid tissue and in blood from roughly six Graves' hyperthyroidism patients. After blood sampling, hyperthyroidism patients were treated with methimazole at a starting dose of 30 mg daily, and ophthalmopathy patients were treated with high-dose intravenous methylprednisolone. TCR Vbeta CDR3 sequencing of approximately 140 peripheral blood samples (over 40 ophthalmopathy, 75 hyperthyroidism and some 17 progressor patients) is reported in the paper. Findings and caveats that apply to the study as a whole: A 13 V-J signature model separated ophthalmopathy from stable hyperthyroidism, with approximately 87% sensitivity and 81.08% specificity in cross-validation and 80%/75% in testing. Most expanded thyroid clonotypes (frequency above 0.001) were also detected in blood, suggesting blood repertoires may reflect thyroid immune responses. In validation, progression to ophthalmopathy was predicted by the model with around 70% sensitivity and roughly 72% specificity, a median of roughly 6 months before onset. No statistical method was used to set the sample size in advance, and investigators knew the group allocation.

This clonotype occurred a few times. No cognate antigen has been identified for it. No much larger clone exists at a distance of one base, and base qualities are not known. A patient counted as having stable Graves' hyperthyroidism if no progression to ophthalmopathy occurred over 18 months of follow-up. Hyperthyroidism patients were aged 18 to 65 years and newly diagnosed, with disease duration of less than 2 months. The study excluded patients with uncontrolled infections, other autoimmune diseases, pregnancy or lactation. Diagnoses relied on clinical symptoms, serum thyroxine and TRAb, thyroid ultrasound and orbital computed tomography. Trizol reagent was used to extract total RNA, and RNA quality was then checked on an Agilent 2100 Bioanalyzer. The TCR beta CDR3 regions were amplified from RNA transcripts. For the first round of RT-PCR on the TCR CDR3, the HTBI primer set was used together with the Qiagen OneStep RT-PCR kit. A second multiplex PCR round built the libraries, followed by size selection and purification. The libraries were sequenced on an Illumina HiSeq2000 using paired-end 100 bp reads. Turning to the authors' computational methods: SOAPnuke was used to process the raw data, with reads discarded if the reads contained adapters or uncalled bases, had a mean Phred below 15, or lacked an exact constant-primer or identifier match. COPE v1.2.5 was used to merge high-quality paired reads, and clonotypes were defined as unique nucleotide sequences. Clonotypes were aligned to IMGT TRBV, TRBD and TRBJ reference segments using MiTCR v1.1. Only V-J combinations with frequency above 0.0001, covering roughly 99% of repertoires, were analysed. A TCS score was defined as the ratio between F50 (clonal expansion) and ExV (chaos), using BLOSUM62-based TCRdist between CDR3 peptides within each V-J. Welch's t-statistics and random forest reduced around 520 V-J features to 10 to 15, which were used in a naive Bayes classifier (R e1071). The Morisita-Horn index was used to measure how similar the thyroid and blood repertoires were. TCRdb trimmed public reads at Q25 via fastp, called clones via MiXCR and kept in-frame beta chains. For every CDR3 protein sequence, its rows merge into one entry that carries the most common genes and DNA. In this record, the V and J calls reflect TCRdb's handling and not the investigators' own analysis. The sample data list fewer than 750,000 distinct CDR3 sequences, and under 60% of these were observed just once. The leading ten clones occupy around 7.7% of the sample.

The junction carries 11 bases between V and J, which are trimmed by 5 bases and 0 bases respectively. CDR1 and CDR2, per the germline V gene (reference sequence), are SEHNR and FQNEAQ. The CDR3 has 15 amino acids, counting the end cysteine and phenylalanine. The entry retains the CDR3 DNA only, 45 bases that are in frame from base 1. The sequence was obtained from a woman aged 18-35 years with Graves' hyperthyroidism. Here the chain combines TRBV7-9 and TRBJ1-3; the D gene cannot be resolved reliably. The sample consisted of peripheral blood or thyroid tissue (not recorded which). The DNA sequence is given as TGTGCCAGCAGCACGACACTGAGCTCTGGAAACACCATATATTTT. Protein translation: CASSTTLSSGNTIYF.